This T cell receptor (beta chain) was documented in a study of molecular identifiers for immune sequencing clone quantification. Naive CD8 T cells were FACS-sorted by CD8+CD4-CCR7+CD45RA+ markers. Study-wide results and limits: Clones that exceeded 20 RNA copies held over 98% of effector molecules, yet under 1% in naive cells. Spiked TCR RNA from one Jurkat cell reportedly showed up when mixed among 1 million or so naive cells.

Bulk libraries came from a prior protocol with listed TCR primers. TCRdb reanalysed the PCR reads using MiXCR and keeps one entry per CDR3 protein. In the table there are more than 450,000 distinct CDR3 sequences, less than 30% of which are singletons. Only a few counts were recorded for this clonotype. Its antigen is not known. The sample consisted of naive CD8+ T cells from blood, with Jurkat cell RNA spiked in. Sample subset: FACS-sorted CD8+CD4-CCR7+CD45RA+ naive T cells. The clonotype originates from a human donor in good health. Some libraries in this study had Jurkat cell RNA spiked in.

The CDR3, as DNA: TGCGCCAGCAGCCAACTGACAGAAACCTACGAGCAGTACTTC. Translation: CASSQLTETYEQYF. The chain recombines TRBV4-1 with TRBJ2-7; the D gene is possibly TRBD1 (5 bases). Germline values: CDR1 MGHRA, CDR2 YSYEKL. CDR3 length equals 14 residues. V dropped 2 bases and J dropped 2 bases, with 10 bases sitting between them.